Following are 23 T cell receptor beta chains from one sample sequenced in a study of yellow fever vaccine responses in identical twins. Each CDR3 protein is one row after TCRdb ran MiXCR on the RT-PCR reads. This sample has about 17,000 distinct CDR3 sequences, with about two thirds found just once. Material: T cells from blood (PBMCs), unsorted or a sorted subset (not recorded which), obtained before or after yellow fever vaccination (not recorded which). All receptors derive from a woman younger than 30 who received the yellow fever vaccine.

The rearrangement uses TRBV20-1 and TRBJ2-2, with D perhaps matching TRBD2 (6 bases). V shed 6 bases and J shed 6 bases, with 14 bases lying between them. CDR1 and CDR2 (germline): DFQATT, SNEGSKA (reference sequence). This CDR3 contains 13 residues. The DNA of the CDR3 is TGCAGTGCGGAAGGAGGGTACCCCGGGGAGCTGTTTTTT. It codes for CSAEGGYPGELFF.

About this clonotype: Germline is not matched at one junction end, which may reflect a read error. V is TRBV7-7 and J is TRBJ1-1; D remains unclear. The CDR3 runs 15 residues. Per germline, CDR1 SSHAT and CDR2 FNYEAQ (reference sequence). The CDR3: CASSLLRRMNTEVFF. CDR3 bases: TGTGCCAGCAGCTTACTGAGACGGATGAACACTGAAGTTTTCTTT.

The J gene is TRBJ1-1, the V gene TRBV15; D is perhaps TRBD1 (6 bases). The ends were cut back, 3 bases at V and 6 bases at J, with 17 bases in the middle. CDR1 LNHNV and CDR2 YYDKDF come from the germline V gene (reference sequence). The CDR3 consists of 15 residues. CDR3 region: CATSRGPTGKAEAFF. CDR3 coding DNA: TGTGCCACCAGCAGGGGGCCGACAGGAAAAGCTGAAGCTTTCTTT.

J is TRBJ2-2 and V is TRBV12-3 or TRBV12-4, with D possibly being TRBD1 or TRBD2 (5 bases each). V was shortened by 5 bases and J by 10 bases, with 20 bases between the two germline ends. The CDR3 is 15 amino acids. The CDR3, as DNA: TGTGCCAGCAGTCTCGGGACCAGGACCTCCGCGGAGCTGTTTTTT. This gives the protein CASSLGTRTSAELFF.

This chain uses TRBV2 with TRBJ2-1, with D perhaps TRBD2 (6 bases). The CDR3 loop spans 14 amino acids. The germline V gene has CDR1 SNHLY and CDR2 FYNNEI. V was trimmed by 4 bases and J by 8 bases, leaving 15 bases between them. The CDR3 is CASSVGTGPHEQFF. The CDR3 DNA sequence: TGTGCCAGCAGTGTGGGGACTGGCCCCCATGAGCAGTTCTTC.

The chain employs TRBV12-3 or TRBV12-4 and TRBJ1-1; TRBD1 matches at 9 bases. With 3 bases clipped from V and 6 bases from J, the junction kept 11 bases outside the gene matches. This CDR3 has 16 amino acids. This chain's CDR3 is CASSFGPGQGVSEAFF. The CDR3 nucleotides read TGTGCCAGCAGTTTTGGACCGGGACAGGGAGTCTCTGAAGCTTTCTTT.

V usage is TRBV13 and J usage is TRBJ2-4; D could derive from TRBD1 or TRBD2 (6 bases each). Trimming cost V 4 bases and J 10 bases, with 17 bases left between them. Germline V lookup: CDR1 PRHDT, CDR2 FYEKMQ (reference sequence). CDR3 length: 14 amino acids. This chain's CDR3 is CASSSTLGGLIQYF. CDR3 sequence (DNA): TGTGCCAGCAGCTCGACCCTGGGGGGCTTGATTCAGTACTTC.

The chain is built from TRBV2 and TRBJ2-7; no reliable D call. Per germline, CDR1 SNHLY and CDR2 FYNNEI. This CDR3 comprises 13 residues. V was cut by 5 bases and J by 3 bases, with 11 bases left in between. The chain's CDR3 is CASSSGPNYEQYF. DNA of the CDR3: TGTGCCAGCAGTTCCGGGCCGAACTACGAGCAGTACTTC.

The chain carries TRBV10-3 and TRBJ2-3, with 11 bases lining up with TRBD2. Unmatched junction bases numbered 8, after V lost 10 bases and J lost 5 bases. Germline-derived CDR1 and CDR2 are ENHRY and SYGVKD. The CDR3 extends over 14 amino acids. CDR3 DNA sequence: TGTGCCACCAAGACTAGCGGGGTTGTAGATACGCAGTATTTT. Its translation is CATKTSGVVDTQYF.

The genes are TRBV16 and TRBJ2-7; no reliable D call. V lost 3 bases and J lost 9, with 12 bases in between. Germline CDR1 reads KGHSY; CDR2 reads FQNENV. This CDR3 is built from 12 residues. CDR3 coding DNA: TGTGCCAGCAGCCAGTCCAAGGTGTGGCAGTACGTC. Its translation: CASSQSKVWQYV.

This clonotype occurred a few times. The genes are TRBV6-6 and TRBJ1-1; D may be TRBD1 (5 bases). CDR1 is MNHNY, CDR2 SVGAGI, per germline (reference sequence). CDR3 length equals 13 residues. V was clipped by 7 bases and J by 1 base, with 10 bases between them. The CDR3 region is CASTKTANTEAFF. The CDR3 nucleotides are TGTGCCAGCACCAAGACAGCGAACACTGAAGCTTTCTTT.

The V and J genes are TRBV4-1 and TRBJ2-2; D might be TRBD1 (5 bases). V was cut by 1 base and J by 7 bases, with 13 bases left in between. Per germline, CDR1 MGHRA and CDR2 YSYEKL. The CDR3 has 15 amino acids. The CDR3, as DNA: TGCGCCAGCAGCCAAGGGCAGGGCAGGATCGGGGAGCTGTTTTTT. Residues: CASSQGQGRIGELFF.

The chain carries TRBV6-1 and TRBJ1-1, with D unresolved. The CDR3 consists of 13 residues. The ends were cut back, 4 bases at V and 0 bases at J, with 6 bases in the middle. CDR1 MNHNS and CDR2 SASEGT come from the germline V gene. In DNA form, the CDR3 reads TGTGCCAGCAGTGGCCGGATGAACACTGAAGCTTTCTTT. This sequence encodes CASSGRMNTEAFF.

This chain links TRBV12-3 or TRBV12-4 with TRBJ1-1; perhaps TRBD1 as D (6 bases). V lost 4 bases and J 2 bases, leaving 14 bases between the germline ends. This CDR3 region has 15 residues. CDR3 coding DNA: TGTGCCAGCAGTTCTGTGAGGGGGGTAAACACTGAAGCTTTCTTT. It codes for CASSSVRGVNTEAFF.

The rearrangement joins TRBV2 to TRBJ2-3; the match to TRBD1 covers 9 bases. J was trimmed by 2 bases and V by 9 bases; bases with no gene match: 6. This CDR3 spans 14 amino acids. Germline V lookup: CDR1 SNHLY, CDR2 FYNNEI. The CDR3 nucleotides read TGTGCCAGTACACAGGGGGCGGCCACAGATACGCAGTATTTT. Its translation is CASTQGAATDTQYF.

This clonotype was seen once. This sequence joins TRBV12-3 or TRBV12-4 and TRBJ2-1, with 7 bases that match TRBD2. V lost 6 bases and J lost 1; bases outside the gene matches: 6. This CDR3 contains 15 residues. The CDR3 DNA reads as TGTGCCAGCAGGAGACTAGCAGCGTCCTACAATGAGCAGTTCTTC. Amino acids: CASRRLAASYNEQFF.

The V call is TRBV11-3, the J call TRBJ2-1; 12 nucleotides agree with TRBD2. The V gene's germline CDR1 is SGHNT and CDR2 YENEEA. After removal of 2 bases from V and 6 bases from J, the junction contained 8 bases not matched to a gene. The CDR3 runs 17 residues. The CDR3 spells CASSLPTSGSISNEQFF. DNA of the CDR3: TGTGCCAGCAGCTTACCGACTAGCGGGAGTATTTCCAATGAGCAGTTCTTC.

This clonotype was seen only a few times. The chain combines TRBV12-1 with TRBJ2-3; the table's D call, TRBD2, was not checked against the DNA. TRBV12-1 corresponds to a pseudogene. The CDR3 consists of 15 residues. Here the CDR3 DNA reads TGTGCCAGCAGCTCCCTACTAGACCCCACAGATACGCAGTATTTT. It encodes CASSSLLDPTDTQYF.

The CDR3 DNA follows: TGCAGCGGAAGGGACCTGAGGGACGAGCAGTACTTC. Translating it yields CSGRDLRDEQYF. The rearrangement links TRBV29-1 to TRBJ2-7; D may correspond to TRBD1 or TRBD2 (5 bases each). The CDR3 runs 12 residues. The V and J ends lost 7 bases and 5 bases respectively, with 15 bases between them. Per the germline V gene, CDR1 is SQVTM and CDR2 is ANQGSEA.

Only a few counts were recorded for this clonotype. J is TRBJ1-1 and V is TRBV19; D not certain. Germline-derived CDR1 and CDR2 are LNHDA and SQIVND (reference sequence). The CDR3 sequence is 12 residues long. Trimming shortened V by 4 bases and J by 1 base, and 4 bases separated the two germline ends. The CDR3 protein is CASSRANTEAFF. CDR3 nucleotide sequence: TGTGCCAGTAGTAGAGCGAACACTGAAGCTTTCTTT.

The chain uses TRBV29-1 and TRBJ2-7; D not resolved. V shed 7 bases and J shed 3 bases, with 16 bases lying between them. The CDR3 is made up of 13 amino acids. Germline CDR1 is SQVTM and CDR2 is ANQGSEA. DNA for the CDR3: TGCAGCGAGCCTTACAGAGAGAGCTACGAGCAGTACTTC. Protein product: CSEPYRESYEQYF.

As regards this clonotype: The DNA is omitted, as the CDR3 cannot be located on it reliably, and the CDR3 follows TCRdb's listing. V and J are TRBV23-1 and TRBJ2-2. TRBV23-1 falls under the ORF class, with uncertain function. 17 amino acids form the CDR3, both terminal residues included. The CDR3 loop reads CASSQFPEYEHRGAVFF.

The V gene is TRBV13, the J gene TRBJ2-7; 8 nucleotides align to TRBD1. Trimming removed 5 bases from V and 4 bases from J; junction bases left unmatched: 7. The length of the CDR3 is 14 residues. The germline CDR1 and CDR2 sequences are PRHDT and FYEKMQ (reference sequence). For the CDR3, the DNA is TGTGCCAGCAGCCGACAGGGGATGGGGTACGAGCAGTACTTC. Amino acids: CASSRQGMGYEQYF. Combining the CDR3 with reference TRBV13 and TRBJ2-7 gives the whole variable domain AAGVIQSPRHLIKEKRETATLKCYPIPRHDTVYWYQQGPGQDPQFLISFYEKMQSDKGSIPDRFSAQQFSDYHSELNMSSLELGDSALYFCASSRQGMGYEQYFGPGTRLTVT.